Listed below are T cell receptor beta chains from one sample, sequenced in a study of T cells in localized non-small cell lung cancer. Some clones are missing from TCRdb's copy, which holds only in-frame ones; the method was immunoSEQ multiplex PCR. This sample has around 29,000 clones, with 70% to 90% found just once. This specimen consisted of peripheral blood, obtained before any cancer treatment. The receptors were gathered from a female donor aged 60 or older with stage III squamous cell lung carcinoma. Both conserved end residues are part of each CDR3. The D gene is left open where the match is weak. Rows may omit the clone size; those that give it use once, few, many or a size class.

d_gene	abundance	v_gene	j_gene	CDR3nt	CDR3aa
TRBD2	NA	TRBV9	TRBJ2-3	TGTGCCAGCAGCGTGGGACTAGCGGGAGGAGATACGCAGTATTTT	CASSVGLAGGDTQYF
NA	NA	TRBV7-8	TRBJ2-7	TGTGCCAGCAGCTTAGTCTTGGTGAAGGGGGATAGAATTTACGAGCAGTACTTC	CASSLVLVKGDRIYEQYF
NA	NA	TRBV7-2	TRBJ1-4	TGTGCCAGCAGCTTAGCGAGAGCAACTAATGAAAAACTGTTTTTT	CASSLARATNEKLFF
NA	NA	TRBV11-2	TRBJ1-2	TGTGCCAGCAGCCGATTTGAGGACTATGGCTACACCTTC	CASSRFEDYGYTF
NA	NA	TRBV2	TRBJ2-2	TGTGCCAGCAGTGAATACGGACGGCTGTTTTTT	CASSEYGRLFF
NA	NA	TRBV2	TRBJ1-6	TGTGCCAGCTCCGTTAGGGACCAAGGAGCCCTCCACTTT	CASSVRDQGALHF
TRBD2	NA	TRBV13	TRBJ2-5	TGTGCCAGCAGCCACACCTCGCGGGGGGGGGTGGAGACCCAGTACTTC	CASSHTSRGGVETQYF
NA	few	TRBV9	TRBJ2-5	TGTGCCAGCAGCGTAGATCTAGAGACCCAGTACTTC	CASSVDLETQYF
NA	NA	TRBV28	TRBJ1-4	TGTGCCAGCAGTTTAATACAGGGAGGATGGAAACTGTTTTTT	CASSLIQGGWKLFF
TRBD1	NA	TRBV7-2	TRBJ2-2	TGTGCCAGCAGCAACGACAGGGGGCTCAGGGAGCTGTTTTTT	CASSNDRGLRELFF
NA	NA	TRBV2	TRBJ1-1	TGTGCCAGCAGTGAGGGCACCAGGACAGCAACTGAAGCTTTCTTT	CASSEGTRTATEAFF
NA	NA	TRBV27	TRBJ2-5	TGTGCCAGCAGTCCCCGTTGGGACACGGTGGAGACCCAGTACTTC	CASSPRWDTVETQYF
NA	few	TRBV2	TRBJ2-7	TGTGCCAGCACACTCCTCCGACAGGAGGACTCCTACGAGCAGTACTTC	CASTLLRQEDSYEQYF
NA	NA	TRBV6-6	TRBJ1-1	TGTGCCAGCAGCCCGGACGGGGGGGTTTCTGAAGCTTTCTTT	CASSPDGGVSEAFF
TRBD2	once	TRBV15	TRBJ2-7	TGTGCCACCAGCAGAGCCCCCGGTCGTAGCGGGGGCTACGAGCAGTACTTC	CATSRAPGRSGGYEQYF
NA	NA	TRBV18	TRBJ1-4	TGTGCCAGCTCACCACCAAGTGGGGGGGAAAAACTGTTTTTT	CASSPPSGGEKLFF
NA	NA	TRBV5-4	TRBJ2-2	TGTGCCAGCAGCTTATCACAAATGAACACCGGGGAGCTGTTTTTT	CASSLSQMNTGELFF
TRBD1	NA	TRBV10-2	TRBJ1-1	TGCGCCAGCTGGGCCAGGGGGGGTGCTGAAGCTTTCTTT	CASWARGGAEAFF
TRBD1	NA	TRBV6-5	TRBJ2-2	TGTGCCACCCAAGAGGGGGACAGGGTTATCGGGGAGCTGTTTTTT	CATQEGDRVIGELFF
TRBD2	NA	TRBV5-4	TRBJ2-3	TGTGCCAGCAGCAGCGGGACTAGCGGGGGGGCCGGGGCGCAGTATTTT	CASSSGTSGGAGAQYF
NA	NA	TRBV28	TRBJ2-2	TGTGCCAGCAGTTTAAAACAAGCGGCAACCGGGGAGCTGTTTTTT	CASSLKQAATGELFF
NA	once	TRBV4-1	TRBJ2-2	TGCGCCAGCAGCCCCTCACCCGGGGCCTACTCCACCGGGGAGCTGTTTTTT	CASSPSPGAYSTGELFF
TRBD2	NA	TRBV5-1	TRBJ2-4	TGCGCCAGCAGCTTTCAAGCGGGAGAGGGAAACATTCAGTACTTC	CASSFQAGEGNIQYF
TRBD1	NA	TRBV18	TRBJ2-1	TGTGCCAGCTCACCCAGGACAGGGCGCCTCGATGAGCAGTTCTTC	CASSPRTGRLDEQFF
TRBD1	NA	TRBV2	TRBJ2-7	TGTGCCAGCAGTACCCCGGGACAGGGGGGACAATTTTCCTACGAGCAGTACTTC	CASSTPGQGGQFSYEQYF
NA	NA	TRBV5-1	TRBJ2-3	TGCGCCAGCAGCCCCGGAGCAGGCCAGGGATCAGATACGCAGTATTTT	CASSPGAGQGSDTQYF
TRBD2	NA	TRBV4-1	TRBJ2-7	TGCGCCAGCAGCCAAGAAAGGGGCGCGGGAGGAAGCTCCTACGAGCAGTACTTC	CASSQERGAGGSSYEQYF
NA	NA	TRBV5-1	TRBJ1-1	TGCGCCAGCAGCTTACAGGGAGTGAACACTGAAGCTTTCTTT	CASSLQGVNTEAFF
TRBD2	NA	TRBV19	TRBJ2-1	TGTGCCAGTAGTACAAGCGGGGGGCCCAACAATGAGCAGTTCTTC	CASSTSGGPNNEQFF
NA	NA	TRBV2	TRBJ2-7	TGTGCCAGCAGACTCGGGACACTTTACGAGCAGTACTTC	CASRLGTLYEQYF
TRBD2	NA	TRBV15	TRBJ2-6	TGTGCCACCAGCAGAGATTCGGGACTAGCGCAAGGGGCCAACGTCCTGACTTTC	CATSRDSGLAQGANVLTF
NA	NA	TRBV28	TRBJ1-5	TGTGCCAGCAGTTTAGACAGCAGTCCTCAGCCCCAGCATTTT	CASSLDSSPQPQHF
TRBD2	NA	TRBV5-1	TRBJ2-1	TGCGCCAGCAGCTTGACGGGGGGGCCGATCTATGAGCAGTTCTTC	CASSLTGGPIYEQFF
TRBD2	NA	TRBV9	TRBJ2-5	TGTGCCAGCAGCGTAGAGGGGACTAGCGGGGATCCGCAAGAGACCCAGTACTTC	CASSVEGTSGDPQETQYF
NA	NA	TRBV7-2	TRBJ2-5	TGTGCCAGCAGCTATAACCACCGCGGAGAGACCCAGTACTTC	CASSYNHRGETQYF
TRBD1	NA	TRBV7-2	TRBJ1-6	TGTGCCAGCAGCTTGTGGGGACAGGGGTCTTCACCCCTCCACTTT	CASSLWGQGSSPLHF
TRBD2	NA	TRBV19	TRBJ2-5	TGTGCCAGTAGGAGCGGGAGGGTTGTAGAGACCCAGTACTTC	CASRSGRVVETQYF
TRBD2	NA	TRBV11-1	TRBJ2-1	TGTGCCAGCAGGAATTCCCTAGCGGGAGGTCATGAGCAGTTCTTC	CASRNSLAGGHEQFF
NA	NA	TRBV6-5	TRBJ2-5	TGTGCCAGCAGTTACTTTCCCAGGGAGACCCAGTACTTC	CASSYFPRETQYF
NA	NA	TRBV10-2	TRBJ2-7	TGCGCCAGCAGTGAGAGGCCATACGAGCAGTACTTC	CASSERPYEQYF
TRBD2	NA	TRBV9	TRBJ2-3	TGTGCCAGCAGCGCACTGGGACTAGCGGCGCCAGATACGCAGTATTTT	CASSALGLAAPDTQYF
TRBD1	NA	TRBV4-3	TRBJ2-3	TGCGCCAGCAGCCATAGGGGGCTAGGGTCTAGCACAGATACGCAGTATTTT	CASSHRGLGSSTDTQYF
NA	NA	TRBV12-5	TRBJ2-1	TGTGCTAGCGCCTCCTACAATGAGCAGTTCTTC	CASASYNEQFF
TRBD1	NA	TRBV28	TRBJ1-4	TGTGCCAGCAGCCCCGGGACAGGGGATGAAAAACTGTTTTTT	CASSPGTGDEKLFF
NA	NA	TRBV6-5	TRBJ1-4	TGTGCCAGCAGTTACTCGAAGGGGCACCAAGATGAAAAACTGTTTTTT	CASSYSKGHQDEKLFF
NA	NA	TRBV4-2	TRBJ2-7	TGTGCCAGCAGCCAAGCGGGAACAGACGAGTACGAGCAGTACTTC	CASSQAGTDEYEQYF
TRBD1	once	TRBV7-9	TRBJ1-5	TGTGCCAGCAGCAAACGACAGGGGGGCTTGGGGCAGCCCCAGCATTTT	CASSKRQGGLGQPQHF
TRBD1	few	TRBV6-5	TRBJ1-6	TGTGCCAGCAGTTACAGGGGGCGACGGGATTCACCCCTCCACTTT	CASSYRGRRDSPLHF
TRBD2	NA	TRBV29-1	TRBJ2-7	TGCAGCGTTGAAGTCCCCGGTAGCGGGGGCCTTTATCACGAGCAGTACTTC	CSVEVPGSGGLYHEQYF
TRBD1	NA	TRBV9	TRBJ2-5	TGTGCCAGCAGCCTACGGACAGGGGGCATAGGAGAGACCCAGTACTTC	CASSLRTGGIGETQYF
NA	few	TRBV4-1	TRBJ2-3	TGCGCCAGCAGCCAGAACCGGGACTCCAGCACAGATACGCAGTATTTT	CASSQNRDSSTDTQYF
NA	once	TRBV1	TRBJ1-1	TGCACCAGCAGCCAAGAAGGGCAGGGGAGGGAGAACACTGAAGCTTTCTTT	CTSSQEGQGRENTEAFF
NA	NA	TRBV5-1	TRBJ1-3	TGCGCCAGCAGCCGGTCTGGAAACACCATATATTTT	CASSRSGNTIYF
TRBD1	NA	TRBV19	TRBJ1-1	TGTGCCAGTACGGACAGGGTTCCCGGTGAAGCTTTCTTT	CASTDRVPGEAFF
NA	NA	TRBV10-2	TRBJ2-5	TGCGCCAGCAGTGGAGGGGGAGAGACCCAGTACTTC	CASSGGGETQYF
TRBD2	NA	TRBV2	TRBJ2-1	TGTGCCAGCAGTTTAACGGGACTAGCCGAGAATGAGCAGTTCTTC	CASSLTGLAENEQFF
NA	NA	TRBV27	TRBJ2-3	TGTGCCAGCAGTTTAAGGAGGACAGATACGCAGTATTTT	CASSLRRTDTQYF